Listed here are 18 T cell receptor beta chains from one sample, sequenced in a study of cytomegalovirus exposure and HLA in healthy donors. PCR used 60 Vbeta primers and 13 Jbeta primers. The protocol was immunoSEQ multiplex PCR, while the TCRdb copy is restricted to in-frame clones and leaves out a portion. The sample holds under 200,000 clones, about 86% seen once. Sample: PBMCs. These receptors were obtained from a woman under 40 in good health and CMV-seronegative.

There are a few counts of this clone. The chain carries TRBV5-1 and TRBJ2-7; 9 nucleotides align to TRBD1. The J segment lost 5 bases and the V segment lost 6 bases, leaving 9 bases of the junction unmatched. CDR3 length: 14 residues. Germline-derived CDR1 and CDR2 are SGHRS and YFSETQ. The CDR3 DNA reads TGCGCCAGCACCCGAGACAGGGGGACCCACGAGCAGTACTTC. Protein product: CASTRDRGTHEQYF.

V usage is TRBV5-1 and J usage is TRBJ2-3, with 7 bases lining up with TRBD2. CDR3 length: 14 amino acids. J gave up 6 bases and V 4 bases, and 8 bases lay outside the gene matches. Germline V CDR1 and CDR2: SGHRS, YFSETQ. CDR3 bases: TGCGCCAGCAGCCTACCGGGGGGTGGGGATACGCAGTATTTT. This gives the protein CASSLPGGGDTQYF.

This chain links TRBV5-4 with TRBJ2-2; a possible D gene is TRBD1 (6 bases). Germline V lookup: CDR1 SGHNT, CDR2 YYREEE (reference sequence). The V end lost 1 base, the J end lost 1 base, and 11 bases lay between the germline ends. This CDR3 comprises 16 residues. CDR3 protein: CASSLTGTLNTGELFF. The CDR3 DNA is TGTGCCAGCAGCTTGACAGGGACCCTGAACACCGGGGAGCTGTTTTTT.

The table lists this clone with a count of one. Written as DNA, the CDR3 is TGTGCCAGCAGCGTAGCTCCCCGGACAGGGATCAATGAGCAGTTCTTC. Amino acids: CASSVAPRTGINEQFF. The chain links TRBV9 to TRBJ2-1; TRBD1 agrees at 8 bases. Losses at the gene ends were 0 bases for V and 6 bases for J; bases not matched to a gene: 8. This CDR3 contains 16 residues. In germline, CDR1 is SGDLS, CDR2 YYNGEE.

The rearrangement links TRBV25-1 to TRBJ2-7; maybe TRBD2 (5 bases). Trimming shortened V by 3 bases and J by 3 bases, and 12 bases separated the two germline ends. Germline V gene sequence: CDR1 MGHDK, CDR2 SYGVNS. This CDR3 is built from 14 residues. The CDR3 sequence is CASSDSGGRYEQYF. Here the CDR3 DNA reads TGTGCCAGCAGTGATAGTGGCGGGCGCTACGAGCAGTACTTC.

The chain recombines TRBV27 with TRBJ2-1; possible D gene TRBD2, 5 bases. Germline values: CDR1 MNHEY, CDR2 SMNVEV (reference sequence). CDR3 length: 16 amino acids. Trimming stripped 7 bases from V and 4 bases from J, with 20 bases between. The CDR3 is CASTPGASPLYNEQFF. For the CDR3, the DNA is TGTGCCAGCACCCCGGGCGCTAGCCCCCTTTACAATGAGCAGTTCTTC.

This chain links TRBV29-1 with TRBJ2-7; TRBD2 aligns across 7 bases. This CDR3 has 12 residues. The junction had 7 bases not matched to a gene; V was cut back by 4 bases and J by 7 bases. Germline values: CDR1 SQVTM, CDR2 ANQGSEA. The CDR3 here is CSVGRELREQYF. The CDR3 DNA is TGCAGCGTTGGGCGGGAGCTTCGGGAGCAGTACTTC.

The rearrangement links TRBV6-1 to TRBJ1-4, with D uncertain. Germline CDR1 is MNHNS and CDR2 is SASEGT. CDR3 size: 13 residues. Deletions cut 5 bases from V and 4 bases from J, with 8 bases between. CDR3 sequence reads: CASSPDINEKLFF. The CDR3 coding sequence is TGTGCCAGCAGTCCCGACATTAATGAAAAACTGTTTTTT.

In this sample, this clone turned up once. This sequence joins TRBV5-5 and TRBJ2-7; the match to TRBD1 covers 9 bases. Trimming at V came to 3 bases and at J to 3 bases, leaving 7 bases not matched to a gene. This CDR3 has 15 residues. Germline CDR1 is SGHKS and CDR2 is YYEKEE (reference sequence). Here the CDR3 reads CASSSGQGIFYEQYF. Written as DNA, the CDR3 is TGTGCCAGCAGCTCGGGACAGGGAATATTCTACGAGCAGTACTTC.

CDR3 in amino acids: CASSVPGYGYTF. The CDR3, as DNA: TGTGCCAGCAGCGTCCCGGGCTATGGCTACACCTTC. The rearrangement uses TRBV28 and TRBJ1-2; no clear D. There are 12 residues in the CDR3. Trimming removed 6 bases from V and 4 bases from J, with 9 bases in between. From germline, CDR1 is MDHEN and CDR2 SYDVKM.

The V gene is TRBV7-2, the J gene TRBJ2-1; the match to TRBD1 covers 9 bases. The germline V gene has CDR1 SGHTA and CDR2 FQGNSA. This CDR3 is 14 amino acids long. V was pared by 3 bases and J by 8 bases, with 5 bases of the junction left unmatched. CDR3 in amino acids: CASSFGTGSDEQFF. Here the CDR3 DNA reads TGTGCCAGCAGCTTCGGGACAGGGAGCGATGAGCAGTTCTTC.

This chain joins TRBV5-1 and TRBJ1-5; TRBD1 matches at 8 bases. Germline lookup yields CDR1 SGHRS and CDR2 YFSETQ. The CDR3 spans 18 residues. Trimming removed 0 bases from V and 0 bases from J; junction bases left unmatched: 8. The CDR3 bases are TGCGCCAGCAGCTTGGAGCGGACAGGGCTATATAGCAATCAGCCCCAGCATTTT. Translating it yields CASSLERTGLYSNQPQHF.

The chain recombines TRBV5-6 with TRBJ2-7; D not certain. The CDR3 extends over 12 amino acids. Germline loops: CDR1 SGHDT, CDR2 YYEEEE. Trimming took off 4 bases at V and 7 bases at J, with 12 bases between the two ends. CDR3 residues: CASSPRAGEQYF. CDR3 in DNA: TGTGCCAGCAGCCCACGCGCCGGGGAGCAGTACTTC.

The chain has TRBV19 and TRBJ1-5, with TRBD1 as a possible D gene (5 bases). There are 15 residues in the CDR3. The V gene lost 5 bases and the J gene lost 2 bases, with 13 bases spanning the gap. Germline V gene lookup returns CDR1 LNHDA and CDR2 SQIVND (reference sequence). In nucleotides, the CDR3 is TGTGCCAGTAGTGGCGGGACCCGGGGCAATCAGCCCCAGCATTTT. It yields the protein CASSGGTRGNQPQHF. The entire variable domain, with the rest obtained from reference TRBV19 and TRBJ1-5, is as follows: DGGITQSPKYLFRKEGQNVTLSCEQNLNHDAMYWYRQDPGQGLRLIYYSQIVNDFQKGDIAEGYSVSREKKESFPLTVTSAQKNPTAFYLCASSGGTRGNQPQHFGDGTRLSIL.

This sequence joins TRBV30 and TRBJ2-7, with 10 bases aligning to TRBD1. This CDR3 has 15 amino acids. J lost 5 bases, V lost 2 bases, and 9 bases had no gene match. Germline V gene data show CDR1 as GTSNPN and CDR2 as SVGIG (reference sequence). Written as DNA, the CDR3 is TGTGCCTGGAGTTTACCGGGACAGGGGATCGACGAGCAGTACTTC. Amino acid sequence: CAWSLPGQGIDEQYF.

This chain connects TRBV7-3 to TRBJ2-3; tentatively, D is TRBD2 (5 bases). V lost 5 bases to trimming and J lost 2 bases, with 14 bases between them. The CDR3 length is 15 residues. Germline V gene lookup returns CDR1 SGHTA and CDR2 FQGTGA. This CDR3 reads CASSAFSAYTDTQYF. In DNA, the CDR3 is TGTGCCAGCAGCGCCTTTAGCGCCTACACAGATACGCAGTATTTT.

The V and J genes are TRBV4-1 and TRBJ1-2; D perhaps matches TRBD1 (6 bases). Deletions cut 2 bases from V and 4 bases from J, with 17 bases between. Per germline, CDR1 MGHRA and CDR2 YSYEKL. CDR3 size: 16 residues. CDR3 amino acids: CASSQSPTGWSYGYTF. CDR3 DNA: TGCGCCAGCAGCCAAAGTCCGACAGGTTGGAGCTATGGCTACACCTTC.

The chain uses TRBV4-2 and TRBJ2-2; 7 bases are a match to TRBD1. This CDR3 has 16 amino acids. Per germline, CDR1 LGHNA and CDR2 YNFKEQ. Trimming at V came to 0 bases and at J to 7 bases, leaving 8 bases not matched to a gene. CDR3 sequence (DNA): TGTGCCAGCAGCCAAGATGAGAGGGGGCTAAGCGGGGAGCTGTTTTTT. This encodes CASSQDERGLSGELFF.